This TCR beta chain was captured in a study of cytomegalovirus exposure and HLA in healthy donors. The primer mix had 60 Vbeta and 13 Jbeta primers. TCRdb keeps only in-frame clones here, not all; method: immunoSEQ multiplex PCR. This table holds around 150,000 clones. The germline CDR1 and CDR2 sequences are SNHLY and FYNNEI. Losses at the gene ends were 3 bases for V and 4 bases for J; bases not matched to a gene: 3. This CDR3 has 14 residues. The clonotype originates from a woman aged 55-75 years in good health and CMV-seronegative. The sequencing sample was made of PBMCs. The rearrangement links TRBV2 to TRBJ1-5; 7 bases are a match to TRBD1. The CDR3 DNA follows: TGTGCCAGCAGTGAGACAGGGAAGAATCAGCCCCAGCATTTT. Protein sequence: CASSETGKNQPQHF.